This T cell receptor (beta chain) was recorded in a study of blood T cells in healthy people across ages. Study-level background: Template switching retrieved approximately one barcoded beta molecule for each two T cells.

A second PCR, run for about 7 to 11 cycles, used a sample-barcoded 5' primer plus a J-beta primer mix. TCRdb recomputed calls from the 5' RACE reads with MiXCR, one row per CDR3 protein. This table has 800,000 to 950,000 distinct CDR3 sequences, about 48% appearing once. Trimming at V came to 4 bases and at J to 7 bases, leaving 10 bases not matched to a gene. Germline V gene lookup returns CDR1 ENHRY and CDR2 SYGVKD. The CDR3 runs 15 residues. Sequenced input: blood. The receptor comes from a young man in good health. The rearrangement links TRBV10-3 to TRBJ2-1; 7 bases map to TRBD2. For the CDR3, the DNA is TGTGCCATCAGTGCGGGAACTACCGGGGGGAATGAGCAGTTCTTC. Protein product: CAISAGTTGGNEQFF.